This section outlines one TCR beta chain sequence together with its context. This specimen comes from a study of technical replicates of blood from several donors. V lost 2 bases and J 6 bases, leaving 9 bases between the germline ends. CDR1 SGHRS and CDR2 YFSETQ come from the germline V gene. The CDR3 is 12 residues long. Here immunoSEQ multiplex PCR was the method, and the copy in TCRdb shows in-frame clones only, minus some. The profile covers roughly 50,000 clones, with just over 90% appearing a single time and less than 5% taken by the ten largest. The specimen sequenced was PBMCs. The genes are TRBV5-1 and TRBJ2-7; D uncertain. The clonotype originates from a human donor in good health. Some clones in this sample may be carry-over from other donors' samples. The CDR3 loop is CASSFSGSEQYF. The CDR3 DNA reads TGCGCCAGCAGCTTCTCAGGTTCCGAGCAGTACTTC.